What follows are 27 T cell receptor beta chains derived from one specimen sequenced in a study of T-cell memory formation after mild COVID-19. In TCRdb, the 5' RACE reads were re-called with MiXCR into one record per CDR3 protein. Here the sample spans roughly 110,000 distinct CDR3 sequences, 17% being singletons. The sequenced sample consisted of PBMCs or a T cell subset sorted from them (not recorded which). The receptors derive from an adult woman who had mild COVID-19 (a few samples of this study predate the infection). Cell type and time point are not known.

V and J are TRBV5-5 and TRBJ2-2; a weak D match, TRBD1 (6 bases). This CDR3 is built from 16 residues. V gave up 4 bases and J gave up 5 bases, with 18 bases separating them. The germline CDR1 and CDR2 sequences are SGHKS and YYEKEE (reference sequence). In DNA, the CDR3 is TGTGCCAGCAGCAACGGAATGGGGGCGAGTACCGGGGAGCTGTTTTTT. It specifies CASSNGMGASTGELFF. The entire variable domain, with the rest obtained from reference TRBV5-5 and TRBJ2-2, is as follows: DAGVTQSPTHLIKTRGQQVTLRCSPISGHKSVSWYQQVLGQGPQFIFQYYEKEERGRGNFPDRFSARQFPNYSSELNVNALLLGDSALYLCASSNGMGASTGELFFGEGSRLTVL.

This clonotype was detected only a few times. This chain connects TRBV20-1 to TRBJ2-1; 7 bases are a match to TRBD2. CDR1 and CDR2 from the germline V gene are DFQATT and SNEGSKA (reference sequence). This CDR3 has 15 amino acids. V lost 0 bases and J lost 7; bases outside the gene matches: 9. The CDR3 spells CSARDDFGRLNEQFF. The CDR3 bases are TGCAGTGCTAGAGATGATTTCGGGAGGTTAAATGAGCAGTTCTTC.

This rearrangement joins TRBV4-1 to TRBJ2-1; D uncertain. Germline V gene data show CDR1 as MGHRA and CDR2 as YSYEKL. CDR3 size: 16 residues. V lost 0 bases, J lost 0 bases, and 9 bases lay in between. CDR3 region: CASSQDRWSSYNEQFF. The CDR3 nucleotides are TGCGCCAGCAGCCAAGATCGTTGGAGCTCCTACAATGAGCAGTTCTTC.

CDR3 DNA sequence: TGCAGTGCTAGAGCGCGGGTGGCAGGGCACCACTCCTACAATGAGCAGTTCTTC. This translates into CSARARVAGHHSYNEQFF. The rearrangement links TRBV20-1 to TRBJ2-1, with D possibly called TRBD1 or TRBD2 (5 bases each). Germline-derived CDR1 and CDR2 are DFQATT and SNEGSKA (reference sequence). The CDR3 is 18 amino acids. V lost 1 base to trimming and J lost 0 bases, with 19 bases between them.

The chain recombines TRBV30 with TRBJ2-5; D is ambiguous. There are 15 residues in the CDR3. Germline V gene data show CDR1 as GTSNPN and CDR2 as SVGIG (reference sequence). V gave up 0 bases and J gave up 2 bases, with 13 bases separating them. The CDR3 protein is CAWSVSLGTQETQYF. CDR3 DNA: TGTGCCTGGAGTGTATCGTTGGGCACTCAAGAGACCCAGTACTTC.

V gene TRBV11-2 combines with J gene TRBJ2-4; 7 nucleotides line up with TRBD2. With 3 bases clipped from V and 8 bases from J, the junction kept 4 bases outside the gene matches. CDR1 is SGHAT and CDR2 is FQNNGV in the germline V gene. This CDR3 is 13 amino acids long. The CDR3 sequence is CASSLSGVDIQYF. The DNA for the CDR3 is TGTGCCAGCAGCTTGAGCGGGGTGGACATTCAGTACTTC.

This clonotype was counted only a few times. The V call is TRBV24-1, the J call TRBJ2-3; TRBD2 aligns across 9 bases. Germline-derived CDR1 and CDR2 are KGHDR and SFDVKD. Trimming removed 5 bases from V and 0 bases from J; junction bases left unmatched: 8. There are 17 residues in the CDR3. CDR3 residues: CATSALTSGSSTDTQYF. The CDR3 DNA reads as TGTGCCACCAGTGCGTTGACTAGCGGTTCTAGCACAGATACGCAGTATTTT.

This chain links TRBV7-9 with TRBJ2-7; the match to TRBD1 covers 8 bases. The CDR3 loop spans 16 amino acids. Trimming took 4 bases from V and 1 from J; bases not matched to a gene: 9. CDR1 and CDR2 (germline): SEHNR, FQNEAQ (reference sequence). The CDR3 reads CASSSHRGSRSYEQYF. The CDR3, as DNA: TGTGCCAGCAGCTCACACAGGGGGAGCCGTTCCTACGAGCAGTACTTC.

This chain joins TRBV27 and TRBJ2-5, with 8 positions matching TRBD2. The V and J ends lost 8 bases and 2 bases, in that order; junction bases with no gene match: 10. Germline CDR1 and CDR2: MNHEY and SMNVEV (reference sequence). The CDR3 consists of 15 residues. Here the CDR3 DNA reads TGTGCCAGCGGGCCGGTAGCGGGGCCACAAGAGACCCAGTACTTC. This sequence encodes CASGPVAGPQETQYF.

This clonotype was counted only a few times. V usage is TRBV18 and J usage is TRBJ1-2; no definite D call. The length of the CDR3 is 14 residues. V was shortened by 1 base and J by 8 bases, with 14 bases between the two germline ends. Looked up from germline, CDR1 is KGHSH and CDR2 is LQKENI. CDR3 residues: CASSPHPAYRGYTF. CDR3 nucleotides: TGTGCCAGCTCACCACACCCAGCTTATCGAGGCTACACCTTC.

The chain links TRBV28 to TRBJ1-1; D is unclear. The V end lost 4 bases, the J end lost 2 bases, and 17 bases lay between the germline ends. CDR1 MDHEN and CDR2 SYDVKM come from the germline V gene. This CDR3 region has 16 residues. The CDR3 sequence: CASSSTRTQDNTEAFF. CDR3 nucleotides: TGTGCCAGCAGTTCTACCCGAACACAAGATAACACTGAAGCTTTCTTT.

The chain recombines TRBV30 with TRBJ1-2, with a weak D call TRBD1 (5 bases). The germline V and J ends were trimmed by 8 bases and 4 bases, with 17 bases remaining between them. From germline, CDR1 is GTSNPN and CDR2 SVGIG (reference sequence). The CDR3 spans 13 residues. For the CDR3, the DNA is TGTGCCCCCGACCTGGGGGTTGCCTATGGCTACACCTTC. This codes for CAPDLGVAYGYTF.

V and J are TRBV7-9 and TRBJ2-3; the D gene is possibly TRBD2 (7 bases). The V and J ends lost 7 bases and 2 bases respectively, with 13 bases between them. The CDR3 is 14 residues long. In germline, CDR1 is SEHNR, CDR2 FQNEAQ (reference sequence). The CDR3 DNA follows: TGTGCCAGCATGGGCGGGGGCCTCACAGATACGCAGTATTTT. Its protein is CASMGGGLTDTQYF.

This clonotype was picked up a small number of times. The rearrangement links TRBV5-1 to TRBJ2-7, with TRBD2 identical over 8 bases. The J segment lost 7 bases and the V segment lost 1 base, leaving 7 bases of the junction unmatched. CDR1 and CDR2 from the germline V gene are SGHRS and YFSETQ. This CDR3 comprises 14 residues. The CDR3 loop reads CASSLRSGSWEQYF. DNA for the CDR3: TGCGCCAGCAGCTTGCGCAGCGGGAGCTGGGAGCAGTACTTC.

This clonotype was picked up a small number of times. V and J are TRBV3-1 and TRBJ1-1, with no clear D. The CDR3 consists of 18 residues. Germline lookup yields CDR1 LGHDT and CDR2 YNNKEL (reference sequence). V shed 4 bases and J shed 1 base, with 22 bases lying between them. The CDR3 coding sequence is TGTGCCAGCAGCCGCGAACGGGCGAATCAGGCTACGAACACTGAAGCTTTCTTT. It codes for CASSRERANQATNTEAFF.

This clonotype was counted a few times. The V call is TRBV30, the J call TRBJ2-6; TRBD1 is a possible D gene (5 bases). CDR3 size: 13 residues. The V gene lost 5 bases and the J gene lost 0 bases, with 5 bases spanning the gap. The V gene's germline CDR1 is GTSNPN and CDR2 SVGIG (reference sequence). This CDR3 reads CAWQGSGANVLTF. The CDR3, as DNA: TGTGCCTGGCAGGGCTCTGGGGCCAACGTCCTGACTTTC.

The CDR3 DNA reads TGTGCCAGCAGCTTGGTGGCCCCCTACGAGCAGTACTTC. It is translated as CASSLVAPYEQYF. The chain links TRBV5-6 to TRBJ2-7; D is unclear. The germline V gene has CDR1 SGHDT and CDR2 YYEEEE. The CDR3 is 13 amino acids. V was cut by 0 bases and J by 2 bases, with 6 bases left in between.

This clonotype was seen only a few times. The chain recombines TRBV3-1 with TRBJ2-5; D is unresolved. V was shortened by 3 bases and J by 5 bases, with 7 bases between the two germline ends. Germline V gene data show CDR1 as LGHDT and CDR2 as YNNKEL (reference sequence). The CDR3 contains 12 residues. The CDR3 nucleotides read TGTGCCAGCAGCCAGAGGATGGAGACCCAGTACTTC. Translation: CASSQRMETQYF.

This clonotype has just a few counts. The CDR3 DNA is TGCGCCAGCAGCCAAGATCTGGCGGGGCGAATAGGGGAGCAGTACTTC. As protein: CASSQDLAGRIGEQYF. The gene calls are TRBV4-1 and TRBJ2-7; tentatively, D is TRBD2 (6 bases). Trimming cost V 0 bases and J 7 bases, with 19 bases left between them. The CDR3 has 16 residues. The germline gives CDR1 MGHRA, CDR2 YSYEKL.

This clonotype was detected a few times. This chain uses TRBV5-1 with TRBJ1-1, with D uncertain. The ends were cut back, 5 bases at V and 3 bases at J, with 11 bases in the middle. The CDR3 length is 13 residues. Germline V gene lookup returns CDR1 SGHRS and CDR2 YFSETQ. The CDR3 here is CASSDQGYTEAFF. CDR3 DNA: TGCGCCAGCAGTGATCAAGGCTACACTGAAGCTTTCTTT.

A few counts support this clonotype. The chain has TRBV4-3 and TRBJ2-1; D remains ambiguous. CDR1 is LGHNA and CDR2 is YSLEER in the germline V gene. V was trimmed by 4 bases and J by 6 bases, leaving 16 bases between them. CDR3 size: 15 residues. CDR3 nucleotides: TGCGCCAGCAGCCCACGAACTAACGGACGCAATGAGCAGTTCTTC. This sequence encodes CASSPRTNGRNEQFF.

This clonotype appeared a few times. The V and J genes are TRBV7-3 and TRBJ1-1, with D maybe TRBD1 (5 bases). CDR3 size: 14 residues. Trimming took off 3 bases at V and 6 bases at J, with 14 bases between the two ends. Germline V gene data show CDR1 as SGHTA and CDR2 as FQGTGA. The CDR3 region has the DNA TGTGCCAGCAGCTTGGGAGGGGAAGGGGCTGAAGCTTTCTTT. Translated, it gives CASSLGGEGAEAFF.

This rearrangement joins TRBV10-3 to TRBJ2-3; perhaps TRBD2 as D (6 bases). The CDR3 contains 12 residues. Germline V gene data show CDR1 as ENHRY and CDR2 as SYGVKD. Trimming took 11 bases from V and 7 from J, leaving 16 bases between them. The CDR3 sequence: CAAGGSGYTQYF. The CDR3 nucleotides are TGTGCCGCCGGGGGTTCAGGGTATACGCAGTATTTT.

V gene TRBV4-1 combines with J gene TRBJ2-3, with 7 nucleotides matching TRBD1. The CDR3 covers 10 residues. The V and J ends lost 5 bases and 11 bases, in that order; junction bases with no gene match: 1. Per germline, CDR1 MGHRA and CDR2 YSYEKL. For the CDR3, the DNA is TGCGCCAGCAGCGGGACAGTGCAGTATTTT. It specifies CASSGTVQYF.

In DNA form, the CDR3 reads TGTGCCAGCAGTTTATGGACAGGGGGTGACACTGAAGCTTTCTTT. It yields the protein CASSLWTGGDTEAFF. The V and J genes are TRBV12-3 or TRBV12-4 and TRBJ1-1; 10 nucleotides match TRBD1. V was pared by 2 bases and J by 3 bases, with 3 bases of the junction left unmatched. CDR3 length: 15 residues.

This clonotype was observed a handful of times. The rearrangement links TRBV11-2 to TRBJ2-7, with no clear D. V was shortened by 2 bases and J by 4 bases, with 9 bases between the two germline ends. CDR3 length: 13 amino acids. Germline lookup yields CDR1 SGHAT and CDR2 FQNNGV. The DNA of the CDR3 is TGTGCCAGCAGCTTATCCAGTAATTACGAGCAGTACTTC. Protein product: CASSLSSNYEQYF.

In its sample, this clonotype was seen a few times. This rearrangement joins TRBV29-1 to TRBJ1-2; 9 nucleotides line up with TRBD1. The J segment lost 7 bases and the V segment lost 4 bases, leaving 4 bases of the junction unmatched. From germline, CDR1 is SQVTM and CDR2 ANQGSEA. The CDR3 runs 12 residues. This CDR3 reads CSVGDRVFGYTF. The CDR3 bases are TGCAGCGTTGGGGACAGGGTCTTTGGCTACACCTTC.